This TCR beta chain was retrieved from a study of metastatic and nonmetastatic thyroid tumors. General study results and limits: For both blood and tumor, malignant thyroid tumors reportedly showed significantly higher TCR beta diversity than benign nodules did.

In the original analysis: The distant-metastasis classifier for papillary thyroid cancer was built from CDR3 differences across clinicopathological groups. TCRdb redid the clone calls on the PCR reads using MiXCR. These V and J calls originate from TCRdb's pipeline instead of the authors' own analysis. This table has about 8,000 clones, approximately 18% appearing once. No patient had received any treatment before thyroid surgery. The table lists this clone with many counts. Its antigen is unknown. The CDR3 is 13 amino acids. Germline V gene lookup returns CDR1 MDHEN and CDR2 SYDVKM. After removal of 7 bases from V and 2 bases from J, the junction contained 3 bases not matched to a gene.

The sequenced sample was adjacent normal tissue. V gene TRBV28 combines with J gene TRBJ2-7; 9 bases match TRBD1. This sequence originates from a female donor with papillary thyroid cancer or a benign thyroid nodule (not recorded which). Some clones in this sample may be carry-over from other donors' samples. The CDR3 DNA reads as TGTGCCAGCACGGGGACAGGGCCCTACGAGCAGTACTTC. This sequence encodes CASTGTGPYEQYF.